The source of this T cell receptor beta chain is a study of cytomegalovirus exposure and HLA in healthy donors. The PCR employed 60 Vbeta primers together with 13 Jbeta primers. The data were produced by immunoSEQ multiplex PCR, yet TCRdb's version contains in-frame clones alone and is incomplete. The sample comprises around 99,000 clones, about 86% of which are singletons, and 2.2% rests with the top ten. The V gene's germline CDR1 is MNHNS and CDR2 SASEGT. The CDR3 consists of 12 residues. Trimming took off 6 bases at V and 10 bases at J, with 13 bases between the two ends. The sequence was collected from a woman aged 25 to 39 in good health and CMV-seronegative. The rearrangement links TRBV6-1 to TRBJ2-1; D may be TRBD1 (6 bases). Sequencing was carried out using PBMCs. CDR3 in amino acids: CASSLGGQEQFF. The CDR3 DNA follows: TGTGCCAGCAGCCTTGGGGGACAAGAGCAGTTCTTC.